Shown below are 22 T cell receptor beta chains from a single sample sequenced in a study of blood T cell repertoires in COVID-19. Clones were sequenced by immunoSEQ multiplex PCR, and TCRdb holds only the in-frame ones, with some missing. The top ten clones hold about 2.5% of a sample with 200,000 to 250,000 clones, roughly 80% of them seen once. Sequencing used peripheral blood. The origin of the receptors is a woman aged 70 to 79 with active or convalescent COVID-19.

J is TRBJ1-3 and V is TRBV28; D uncertain. The CDR3 has 15 amino acids. The V gene's germline CDR1 is MDHEN and CDR2 SYDVKM. The V gene lost 5 bases and the J gene lost 0 bases, with 11 bases spanning the gap. In nucleotides, the CDR3 is TGTGCCAGCAGTGCCGTTGAGGGCTCTGGAAACACCATATATTTT. This gives the protein CASSAVEGSGNTIYF. Looking up the rest from reference TRBV28 and TRBJ1-3 gives the full variable domain: DVKVTQSSRYLVKRTGEKVFLECVQDMDHENMFWYRQDPGLGLRLIYFSYDVKMKEKGDIPEGYSVSREKKERFSLILESASTNQTSMYLCASSAVEGSGNTIYFGEGSWLTVV.

The gene calls are TRBV19 and TRBJ2-3; tentative D call: TRBD2 (6 bases). CDR1 LNHDA and CDR2 SQIVND come from the germline V gene (reference sequence). The germline V and J ends were trimmed by 5 bases and 10 bases, with 19 bases remaining between them. The CDR3 covers 14 residues. The DNA of the CDR3 is TGTGCCAGTAGTGCATCGTCCCAGGGAGGTGCGCAGTATTTT. This codes for CASSASSQGGAQYF.

V and J are TRBV7-9 and TRBJ2-7, with 9 positions matching TRBD1. The CDR3 consists of 16 residues. From germline, CDR1 is SEHNR and CDR2 FQNEAQ (reference sequence). The J segment lost 3 bases and the V segment lost 5 bases, leaving 11 bases of the junction unmatched. The CDR3 DNA reads TGTGCCAGCAGCCGCGGAGGACAGGGGAGAATCTACGAGCAGTACTTC. Protein: CASSRGGQGRIYEQYF.

This clone was counted a few times. This chain links TRBV11-2 with TRBJ1-2, with 8 bases matching TRBD1. The germline CDR1 and CDR2 sequences are SGHAT and FQNNGV. The V and J ends lost 0 bases and 8 bases, in that order; junction bases with no gene match: 8. The length of the CDR3 is 15 residues. This CDR3 is CASSLDGTGLYGYTF. DNA of the CDR3: TGTGCCAGCAGCTTAGACGGGACAGGACTTTACGGCTACACCTTC.

This chain links TRBV5-1 with TRBJ2-5; the D is unclear. The V end was cut by 3 bases, the J end by 1 base, with 4 bases between. The CDR3 consists of 12 residues. From germline, CDR1 is SGHRS and CDR2 YFSETQ. This CDR3 is CASSSGQETQYF. The CDR3 region has the DNA TGCGCCAGCAGCTCAGGCCAAGAGACCCAGTACTTC. Looking up the rest from reference TRBV5-1 and TRBJ2-5 gives the full variable domain: KAGVTQTPRYLIKTRGQQVTLSCSPISGHRSVSWYQQTPGQGLQFLFEYFSETQRNKGNFPGRFSGRQFSNSRSEMNVSTLELGDSALYLCASSSGQETQYFGPGTRLLVL.

This rearrangement joins TRBV27 to TRBJ2-7, with D unresolved. The germline V and J ends were trimmed by 2 bases and 5 bases, with 13 bases remaining between them. Germline CDR1 is MNHEY and CDR2 is SMNVEV (reference sequence). The CDR3 is 14 amino acids. For the CDR3, the DNA is TGTGCCAGCAGTTTACGCCAGGTCGTCCACGAGCAGTACTTC. It specifies CASSLRQVVHEQYF.

The rearrangement joins TRBV21-1 to TRBJ2-2; the table calls TRBD2, which could not be checked here. TRBV21-1 is tagged as a pseudogene. This CDR3 is built from 15 residues. The CDR3 spells CASSKRGGNTGELFF. The CDR3 bases are TGTGCCAGCAGCAAACGCGGGGGGAACACCGGGGAGCTGTTTTTT.

This chain connects TRBV28 to TRBJ2-1; a possible D gene is TRBD1 (5 bases). The germline CDR1 and CDR2 sequences are MDHEN and SYDVKM. The CDR3 runs to 12 residues. Trimming left V 4 bases short and J 13 bases short, with 14 bases between. The CDR3 DNA is TGTGCCAGCAGTTCCTTGGGGCAGGTACAGTTCTTC. Its translation is CASSSLGQVQFF.

The chain employs TRBV5-1 and TRBJ2-7, with 8 bases that match TRBD1. The germline CDR1 and CDR2 sequences are SGHRS and YFSETQ. V lost 4 bases to trimming and J lost 5 bases; unmatched junction nucleotides: 8. This CDR3 region has 14 residues. CDR3 coding DNA: TGCGCCAGCAGCCCCGGACAGGGAAATGACGAGCAGTACTTC. This sequence encodes CASSPGQGNDEQYF.

This clone appeared a single time. V is TRBV18 and J is TRBJ1-4, with D uncertain. Per germline, CDR1 KGHSH and CDR2 LQKENI. CDR3 size: 15 residues. The V end was cut by 1 base, the J end by 7 bases, with 13 bases between. CDR3 DNA sequence: TGTGCCAGCTCACCACGTGAGGGATTCGGTGAAAAACTGTTTTTT. Translating it yields CASSPREGFGEKLFF.

This clone has a single count. The chain carries TRBV19 and TRBJ1-4; D remains ambiguous. Germline CDR1 reads LNHDA; CDR2 reads SQIVND (reference sequence). The CDR3 loop spans 14 amino acids. V was shortened by 7 bases and J by 7 bases, with 16 bases between the two germline ends. The CDR3 loop is CASTPAYRGEKLFF. The CDR3 coding sequence is TGTGCCAGTACCCCGGCTTACCGGGGTGAAAAACTGTTTTTT.

This chain connects TRBV7-9 to TRBJ2-7, with 10 bases aligning to TRBD1. This CDR3 region has 15 residues. Per the germline V gene, CDR1 is SEHNR and CDR2 is FQNEAQ (reference sequence). Unmatched junction bases numbered 7, after V lost 4 bases and J lost 4 bases. CDR3 bases: TGTGCCAGCAGCTCAAACCGGGACAGGGGATACGAGCAGTACTTC. Protein sequence: CASSSNRDRGYEQYF.

This clone was detected a few times. The chain is built from TRBV11-2 and TRBJ2-5; TRBD1 agrees at 8 bases. The CDR3 covers 14 residues. J gave up 5 bases and V 8 bases, and 10 bases lay outside the gene matches. Germline CDR1 is SGHAT and CDR2 is FQNNGV. The CDR3 loop reads CASGYRTGFETQYF. CDR3 coding DNA: TGTGCCAGCGGATACCGGACAGGGTTTGAGACCCAGTACTTC.

The chain employs TRBV29-1 and TRBJ2-5; 9 bases are shared with TRBD2. CDR3 length: 14 amino acids. After removal of 4 bases from V and 5 bases from J, the junction contained 8 bases not matched to a gene. CDR1 is SQVTM and CDR2 is ANQGSEA in the germline V gene. CDR3 region: CSVAGLAGSETQYF. The CDR3 DNA sequence: TGCAGCGTTGCTGGTCTAGCGGGATCGGAGACCCAGTACTTC.

This chain joins TRBV7-2 and TRBJ1-2; D is possibly TRBD1 (5 bases). Between the trimmed V and J ends, which lost 2 bases and 5 bases, there was a span of 15 bases. Germline V gene sequence: CDR1 SGHTA, CDR2 FQGNSA. This CDR3 has 15 residues. CDR3 sequence (DNA): TGTGCCAGCAGCTTAAATGGGCTCGGGGGTTATGGCTACACCTTC. It codes for CASSLNGLGGYGYTF.

The genes are TRBV5-1 and TRBJ1-1; tentative D call: TRBD1 (6 bases). The V gene lost 7 bases and the J gene lost 4 bases, with 11 bases spanning the gap. CDR3 length equals 12 residues. Germline assignment: CDR1 SGHRS and CDR2 YFSETQ. Here the CDR3 reads CASHREGTEAFF. In DNA, the CDR3 is TGCGCCAGCCACAGGGAGGGCACTGAAGCTTTCTTT.

The J gene is TRBJ2-3, the V gene TRBV6-5, with 12 nucleotides matching TRBD2. The CDR3 consists of 15 residues. Germline CDR1 MNHEY, CDR2 SVGAGI. The V segment lost 2 bases and the J segment 3 bases; nucleotides outside the gene matches: 0. The CDR3 DNA follows: TGTGCCAGCAGTTACGGACTAGCGGGGACAGATACGCAGTATTTT. Protein: CASSYGLAGTDTQYF.

V gene TRBV4-1 combines with J gene TRBJ1-1, with TRBD1 matching 8 bases. The CDR3 totals 17 residues. The ends lost 2 bases at V and 11 bases at J; junction bases unmatched: 19. Per germline, CDR1 MGHRA and CDR2 YSYEKL. CDR3 DNA sequence: TGCGCCAGCAGCCAATTTAAGGGACAGGCACAACCCCGCATGGCTTTCTTT. Amino acids: CASSQFKGQAQPRMAFF.

This chain joins TRBV3-1 (or the pseudogene TRBV3-2) and TRBJ2-1, with a possible D match to TRBD2 (5 bases). Germline values: CDR1 LGHDT, CDR2 YNNKEL (reference sequence). Trimming pared 7 bases from V and 8 bases from J, leaving 12 bases between. The CDR3 extends over 12 amino acids. The CDR3 spells CASTKRRDEQFF. The CDR3 DNA reads as TGTGCCAGCACCAAACGGCGGGATGAGCAGTTCTTC.

This chain joins TRBV6-1 and TRBJ1-3, with 7 nucleotides matching TRBD1. The V and J ends lost 4 bases and 1 base, in that order; junction bases with no gene match: 10. CDR3 size: 17 residues. Germline CDR1 reads MNHNS; CDR2 reads SASEGT. The CDR3: CASSALWGQLSGNTIYF. CDR3 DNA: TGTGCCAGCAGTGCCCTATGGGGACAGCTATCTGGAAACACCATATATTTT.

The chain links TRBV5-1 to TRBJ2-7, with 7 bases matching TRBD1. The V and J ends lost 2 bases and 4 bases, in that order; junction bases with no gene match: 6. CDR1 and CDR2 (germline): SGHRS, YFSETQ. CDR3 size: 14 residues. The CDR3 region is CASSLKGQNYEQYF. The DNA for the CDR3 is TGCGCCAGCAGCTTAAAGGGACAGAATTACGAGCAGTACTTC.

This sequence joins TRBV7-6 and TRBJ1-2; D call uncertain. This CDR3 has 15 amino acids. Germline V gene sequence: CDR1 SGHVS, CDR2 FNYEAQ. The ends were cut back, 5 bases at V and 5 bases at J, with 18 bases in the middle. The CDR3 nucleotides are TGTGCCAGCAGCCTCCCCGGGAGCGGGGAATATGGCTACACCTTC. It specifies CASSLPGSGEYGYTF. The variable domain in full, completed from reference TRBV7-6 and TRBJ1-2, reads GAGVSQSPRYKVTKRGQDVALRCDPISGHVSLYWYRQALGQGPEFLTYFNYEAQQDKSGLPNDRFSAERPEGSISTLTIQRTEQRDSAMYRCASSLPGSGEYGYTFGSGTRLTVV.